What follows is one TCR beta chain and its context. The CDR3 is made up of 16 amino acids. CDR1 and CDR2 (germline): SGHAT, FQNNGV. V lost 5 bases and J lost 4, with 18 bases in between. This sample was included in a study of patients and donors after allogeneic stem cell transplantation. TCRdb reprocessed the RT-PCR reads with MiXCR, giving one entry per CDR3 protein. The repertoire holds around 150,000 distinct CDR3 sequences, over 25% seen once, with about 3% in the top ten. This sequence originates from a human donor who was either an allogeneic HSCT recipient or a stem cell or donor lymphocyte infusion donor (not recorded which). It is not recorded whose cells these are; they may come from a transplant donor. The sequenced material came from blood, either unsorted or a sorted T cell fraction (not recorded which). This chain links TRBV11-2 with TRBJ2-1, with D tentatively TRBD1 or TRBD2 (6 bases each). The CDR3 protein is CASSRGPLYPYNEQFF. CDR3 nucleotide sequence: TGTGCCAGCAGCCGGGGGCCTCTATACCCATACAATGAGCAGTTCTTC.